This TCR beta chain is from a study of blood T cell repertoires in COVID-19. Study summary: T cells, B-cell-depleted T cells, or PBMCs provided the cDNA or gDNA that served as material.

Authors' methods: Estimation of nucleated cell counts was performed using reference gene primer amplification. Clones were read by immunoSEQ multiplex PCR, and TCRdb kept only the in-frame ones, dropping some. For V, J and clone size, that table is used; D and trimming come from the DNA. Here the sample spans approximately 240,000 clones, 82% being singletons. The clonotype comes from a woman of 80 years or more with active or convalescent COVID-19. The sample consisted of peripheral blood.

The DNA of the CDR3 is TGTGCCAGCAGCCAAGATGGGCTAGCGGGGACCTACGAGCAGTACTTC. It yields the protein CASSQDGLAGTYEQYF. The chain combines TRBV3-1 (or the pseudogene TRBV3-2) with TRBJ2-7; TRBD2 agrees at 9 bases. Germline CDR1 is LGHDT and CDR2 is YNNKEL (reference sequence). Trimming at V came to 0 bases and at J to 2 bases, leaving 5 bases not matched to a gene. The CDR3 covers 16 residues.